This TCR beta chain derives from a study of blood T cell repertoires in COVID-19. Germline V gene sequence: CDR1 LGHDT, CDR2 YNNKEL (reference sequence). V lost 11 bases to trimming and J lost 4 bases, with 15 bases between them. The CDR3 loop spans 13 amino acids. Generated by immunoSEQ multiplex PCR, the TCRdb table keeps only in-frame clones and is missing some. This table holds over 140,000 clones, 70% to 80% found once. The V and J genes are TRBV3-1 (or the pseudogene TRBV3-2) and TRBJ1-3, with no clear D. Sequenced input: peripheral blood. The sequence was collected from a woman aged 45 to 65 with active or convalescent COVID-19. In DNA form, the CDR3 reads TGTGCCTCCAGGTGGTCCATCGGAAACACCATATATTTT. Encoded protein: CASRWSIGNTIYF.